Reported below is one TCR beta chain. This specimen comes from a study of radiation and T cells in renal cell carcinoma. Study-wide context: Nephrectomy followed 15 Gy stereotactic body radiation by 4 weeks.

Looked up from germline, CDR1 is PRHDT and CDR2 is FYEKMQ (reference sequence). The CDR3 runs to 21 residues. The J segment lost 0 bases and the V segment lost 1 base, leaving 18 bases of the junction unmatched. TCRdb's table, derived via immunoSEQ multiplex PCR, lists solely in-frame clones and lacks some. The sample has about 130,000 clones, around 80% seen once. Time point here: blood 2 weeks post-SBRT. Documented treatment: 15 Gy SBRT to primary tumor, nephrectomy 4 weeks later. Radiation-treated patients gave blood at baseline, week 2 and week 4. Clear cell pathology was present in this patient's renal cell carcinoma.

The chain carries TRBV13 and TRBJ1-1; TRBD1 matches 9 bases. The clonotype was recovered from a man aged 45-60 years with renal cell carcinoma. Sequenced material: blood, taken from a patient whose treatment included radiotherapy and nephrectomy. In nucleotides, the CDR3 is TGTGCCAGCAGCTTAGTTAAGCCACACGGGACAGGGATGTTCCTGAACACTGAAGCTTTCTTT. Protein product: CASSLVKPHGTGMFLNTEAFF.